This passage covers 8 T cell receptor beta chains from one sample sequenced in a study of shared clonotypes between healthy human individuals. Terminally differentiated effector memory CD45RA+ cells were excluded by CCR7 positive selection of CD45RO-negative cells. The table came from immunoSEQ multiplex PCR; TCRdb's copy has only in-frame clones and leaves some out. The sample holds fewer than 700,000 clones, around 96% seen once. Material for sequencing was naive CD8+ T cells sorted from blood. The receptors come from a woman in her thirties in good health.

CDR3 DNA sequence: TGTGCCAGCAGCCCTACGGGGAGTGGCACTGAAGCTTTCTTT. It codes for CASSPTGSGTEAFF. J is TRBJ1-1 and V is TRBV5-4; D gene ambiguous. Germline V lookup: CDR1 SGHNT, CDR2 YYREEE (reference sequence). The CDR3 has 14 residues. V lost 4 bases to trimming and J lost 4 bases, with 14 bases between them. Full variable domain (remainder filled in from reference TRBV5-4 and TRBJ1-1): ETGVTQSPTHLIKTRGQQVTLRCSSQSGHNTVSWYQQALGQGPQFIFQYYREEENGRGNFPPRFSGLQFPNYSSELNVNALELDDSALYLCASSPTGSGTEAFFGQGTRLTVV.

The chain combines TRBV27 with TRBJ2-3; 7 nucleotides line up with TRBD2. The CDR3 sequence is 15 residues long. The V gene end was trimmed by 5 bases and the J gene end by 0 bases; junction bases not matched to a gene: 5. CDR1 and CDR2 (germline): MNHEY, SMNVEV (reference sequence). CDR3 in amino acids: CASSPSGLSTDTQYF. The CDR3 DNA follows: TGTGCCAGCAGTCCGTCGGGACTAAGCACAGATACGCAGTATTTT.

The chain combines TRBV7-9 with TRBJ1-4; D not resolved. The CDR3 has 15 residues. Germline values: CDR1 SEHNR, CDR2 FQNEAQ (reference sequence). V was shortened by 0 bases and J by 4 bases, with 9 bases between the two germline ends. For the CDR3, the DNA is TGTGCCAGCAGCTTAGCGAGCCGTCTTAATGAAAAACTGTTTTTT. This gives the protein CASSLASRLNEKLFF.

The chain recombines TRBV14 with TRBJ2-7; 9 nucleotides line up with TRBD2. The CDR3 runs 21 residues. Germline CDR1 SGHDN, CDR2 FVKESK. The V segment lost 4 bases and the J segment 3 bases; nucleotides outside the gene matches: 25. The CDR3 protein is CASSPRAGALSEAGGYYEQYF. In DNA form, the CDR3 reads TGTGCCAGCAGCCCGAGGGCGGGGGCCCTAAGTGAAGCGGGAGGATACTACGAGCAGTACTTC.

This clone occurred once. The rearrangement joins TRBV10-2 to TRBJ1-2; no firm D call. The CDR3 is 12 amino acids. The germline gives CDR1 WSHSY, CDR2 SAAADI. V was clipped by 3 bases and J by 5 bases, with 7 bases between them. In DNA form, the CDR3 reads TGCGCCAGCAGTGACGATGTTTATGGCTACACCTTC. It encodes CASSDDVYGYTF.

This chain uses TRBV19 with TRBJ1-1, with a tentative D call TRBD1 (5 bases). Trimming left V 3 bases short and J 0 bases short, with 11 bases between. Germline V lookup: CDR1 LNHDA, CDR2 SQIVND (reference sequence). The CDR3 contains 15 residues. The CDR3 bases are TGTGCCAGTAGTATGATGGGACGGTTGAACACTGAAGCTTTCTTT. This sequence encodes CASSMMGRLNTEAFF.

The gene calls are TRBV28 and TRBJ2-7, with 13 nucleotides matching TRBD2. The CDR3 has 15 amino acids. Per the germline V gene, CDR1 is MDHEN and CDR2 is SYDVKM. V lost 5 bases to trimming and J lost 4 bases; unmatched junction nucleotides: 5. CDR3 nucleotides: TGTGCCAGCAGTACGGCGACTAGCGGGAGGTACGAGCAGTACTTC. Residues: CASSTATSGRYEQYF.

The chain carries TRBV10-3 and TRBJ2-7; 13 nucleotides match TRBD2. Germline assignment: CDR1 ENHRY and CDR2 SYGVKD. The J segment lost 5 bases and the V segment lost 3 bases, leaving 1 base of the junction unmatched. The CDR3 extends over 14 amino acids. CDR3 amino acids: CAISDGLAGDEQYF. CDR3 nucleotides: TGTGCCATCAGTGACGGACTAGCGGGAGACGAGCAGTACTTC.